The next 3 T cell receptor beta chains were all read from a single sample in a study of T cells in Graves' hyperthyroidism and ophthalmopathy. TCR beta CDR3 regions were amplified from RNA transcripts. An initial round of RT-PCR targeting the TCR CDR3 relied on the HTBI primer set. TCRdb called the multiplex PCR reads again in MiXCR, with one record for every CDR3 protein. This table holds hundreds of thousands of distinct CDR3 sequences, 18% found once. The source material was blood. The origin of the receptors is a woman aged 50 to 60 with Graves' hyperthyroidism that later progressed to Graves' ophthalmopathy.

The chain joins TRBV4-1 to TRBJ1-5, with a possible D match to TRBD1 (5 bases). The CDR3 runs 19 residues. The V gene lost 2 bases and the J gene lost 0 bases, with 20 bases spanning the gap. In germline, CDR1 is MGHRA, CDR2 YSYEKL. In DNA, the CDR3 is TGCGCCAGCAGCCAAACCGCAGACAGCGCTGAGCATAGCAATCAGCCCCAGCATTTT. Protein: CASSQTADSAEHSNQPQHF.

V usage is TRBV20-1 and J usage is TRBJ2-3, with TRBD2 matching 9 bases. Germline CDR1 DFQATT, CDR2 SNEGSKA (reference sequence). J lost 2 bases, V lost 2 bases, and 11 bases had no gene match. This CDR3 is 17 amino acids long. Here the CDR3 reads CSARKGFSGGPTDTQYF. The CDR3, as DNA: TGCAGTGCTAGAAAAGGGTTTAGCGGGGGCCCCACAGATACGCAGTATTTT.

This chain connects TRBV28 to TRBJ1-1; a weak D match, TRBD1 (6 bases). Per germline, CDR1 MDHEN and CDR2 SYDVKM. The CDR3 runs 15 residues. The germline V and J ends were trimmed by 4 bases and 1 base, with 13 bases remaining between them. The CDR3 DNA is TGTGCCAGCAGTTCCCCTTGGGGACAGAACACTGAAGCTTTCTTT. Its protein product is CASSSPWGQNTEAFF. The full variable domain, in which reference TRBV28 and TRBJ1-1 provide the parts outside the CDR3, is DVKVTQSSRYLVKRTGEKVFLECVQDMDHENMFWYRQDPGLGLRLIYFSYDVKMKEKGDIPEGYSVSREKKERFSLILESASTNQTSMYLCASSSPWGQNTEAFFGQGTRLTVV.